Shown below are 5 T cell receptor beta chains from a single sample sequenced in a study of T cells after yellow fever vaccination (dated by TCRdb to about 2019). Libraries were built with 5' RACE. Instrument used: Illumina HiSeq 2500. TCRdb reprocessing: public reads trimmed at Q25 with fastp, clones called with MiXCR, in-frame beta chains kept. Each CDR3 protein appears once, grouped with its most common genes and DNA. Recorded for this sample are nearly 550,000 distinct CDR3 sequences; about 19% of them occurred a single time. The top ten clones comprise 14% of the sample. In the paper's terms, the treatment or condition label means: live attenuated yellow fever vaccine strain. Sequenced material: PBMCs, taken 15 days after the yellow fever booster vaccination. The receptor set was obtained from a man aged 30 to 39 who received the YFV17D yellow fever vaccine.

This clonotype came up a few times. This chain links TRBV10-3 with TRBJ2-1, with D perhaps matching TRBD2 (5 bases). Trimming pared 3 bases from V and 6 bases from J, leaving 12 bases between. Per germline, CDR1 ENHRY and CDR2 SYGVKD. This CDR3 comprises 14 residues. CDR3 nucleotide sequence: TGTGCCATCAGTGACCAAACTAGACGCAATGAGCAGTTCTTC. Its translation: CAISDQTRRNEQFF.

This rearrangement joins TRBV20-1 to TRBJ2-3, with TRBD2 matching 12 bases. CDR1 and CDR2 from the germline V gene are DFQATT and SNEGSKA (reference sequence). With 5 bases clipped from V and 2 bases from J, the junction kept 8 bases outside the gene matches. CDR3 length: 16 amino acids. The DNA for the CDR3 is TGCAGTGCTCTTCTAGCGGGAGGGCCTGACACAGATACGCAGTATTTT. As protein: CSALLAGGPDTDTQYF.

The rearrangement links TRBV20-1 to TRBJ2-3, with 7 bases that match TRBD1. This CDR3 has 13 amino acids. After removal of 5 bases from V and 7 bases from J, the junction contained 9 bases not matched to a gene. Germline loops: CDR1 DFQATT, CDR2 SNEGSKA (reference sequence). DNA of the CDR3: TGCAGTGCTCTCCGGGACAGTTTGAATACGCAGTATTTT. It yields the protein CSALRDSLNTQYF.

This chain uses TRBV7-8 with TRBJ2-6, with 9 nucleotides matching TRBD1. This CDR3 comprises 18 residues. Germline V gene lookup returns CDR1 SGHVS and CDR2 FQNEAQ. The trim removed 5 bases at V and 3 bases at J, leaving 11 bases unmatched. CDR3: CASSPPTGQGFGANVLTF. CDR3 DNA: TGTGCCAGCAGCCCTCCCACGGGACAGGGTTTTGGGGCCAACGTCCTGACTTTC.

V gene TRBV27 combines with J gene TRBJ2-7, with 7 bases matching TRBD2. Losses at the gene ends were 0 bases for V and 2 bases for J; bases not matched to a gene: 7. The CDR3 covers 16 residues. Germline V CDR1 and CDR2: MNHEY, SMNVEV (reference sequence). Here the CDR3 reads CASSLSWSGNTYEQYF. For the CDR3, the DNA is TGTGCCAGCAGTTTATCTTGGAGCGGGAATACCTACGAGCAGTACTTC.